This T cell receptor (beta chain) was found in a study of response to subunit inactivated influenza vaccine. Overall study findings and caveats: That few new T cells are recruited by each seasonal influenza vaccination was the authors' suggestion.

CDR1 SGHVS and CDR2 FQNEAQ come from the germline V gene. V shed 2 bases and J 7 bases; nucleotides not matched to a gene: 9. This CDR3 contains 16 residues. From the RT-PCR reads, TCRdb called clonotypes with MiXCR, one entry per CDR3 protein. The sample lists 800,000 or so distinct CDR3 sequences; about 20% were seen once. As regards this clonotype: Its matching antigen is unknown.

The chain couples TRBV7-8 to TRBJ2-1; 9 bases align to TRBD2. This TCR came from a man between 50 and 59 years old who received an inactivated influenza vaccine. The input for sequencing was PBMCs from blood, taken more than 4 days after vaccination. CDR3 loop: CASSLYRGLAINEQFF. As DNA, the CDR3 is TGTGCCAGCAGCTTATATCGGGGACTAGCTATTAATGAGCAGTTCTTC.